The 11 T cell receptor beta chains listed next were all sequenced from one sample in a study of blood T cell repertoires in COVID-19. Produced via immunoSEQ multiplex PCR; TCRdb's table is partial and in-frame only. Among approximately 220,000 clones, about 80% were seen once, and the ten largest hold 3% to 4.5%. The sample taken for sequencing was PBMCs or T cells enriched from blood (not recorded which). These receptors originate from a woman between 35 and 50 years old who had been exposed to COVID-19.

CDR3 in DNA: TGTGCCAGCAGCCAATATACCGGGACAGGGTCGAACACTGAAGCTTTCTTT. It yields the protein CASSQYTGTGSNTEAFF. V is TRBV3-1 (or the pseudogene TRBV3-2) and J is TRBJ1-1; 9 bases are shared with TRBD1. This CDR3 comprises 17 residues. Per the germline V gene, CDR1 is LGHDT and CDR2 is YNNKEL (reference sequence). The V gene end was trimmed by 2 bases and the J gene end by 1 base; junction bases not matched to a gene: 8.

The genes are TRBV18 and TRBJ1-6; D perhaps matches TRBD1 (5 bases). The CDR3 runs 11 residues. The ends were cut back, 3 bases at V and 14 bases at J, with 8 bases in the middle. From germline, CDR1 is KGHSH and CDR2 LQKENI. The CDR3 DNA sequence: TGTGCCAGCTCACCGGGAGGGGCCCTCCACTTT. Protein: CASSPGGALHF.

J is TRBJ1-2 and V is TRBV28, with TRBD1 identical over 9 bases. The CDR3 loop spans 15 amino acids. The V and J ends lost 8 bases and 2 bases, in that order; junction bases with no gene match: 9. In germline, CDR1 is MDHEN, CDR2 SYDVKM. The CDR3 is CASATSGTGNYGYTF. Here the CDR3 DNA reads TGTGCCAGCGCAACCTCCGGGACAGGGAACTATGGCTACACCTTC.

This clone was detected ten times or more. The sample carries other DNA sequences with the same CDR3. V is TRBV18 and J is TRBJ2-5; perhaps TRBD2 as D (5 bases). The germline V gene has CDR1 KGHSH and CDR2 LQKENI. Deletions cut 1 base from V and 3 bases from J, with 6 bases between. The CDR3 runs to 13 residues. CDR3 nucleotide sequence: TGTGCCAGCTCACCACTGAGGGAAGAGACCCAGTACTTC. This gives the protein CASSPLREETQYF.

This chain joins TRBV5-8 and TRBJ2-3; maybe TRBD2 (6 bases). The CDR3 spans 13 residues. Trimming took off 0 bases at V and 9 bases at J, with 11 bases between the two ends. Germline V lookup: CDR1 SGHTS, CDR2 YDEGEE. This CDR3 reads CASSLAGRETQYF. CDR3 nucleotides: TGTGCCAGCAGCTTGGCGGGTCGGGAGACGCAGTATTTT.

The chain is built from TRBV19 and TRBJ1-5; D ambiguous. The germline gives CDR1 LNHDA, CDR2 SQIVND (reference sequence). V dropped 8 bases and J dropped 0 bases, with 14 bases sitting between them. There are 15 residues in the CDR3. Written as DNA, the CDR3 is TGTGCCAGTTCGTATCCGGGGAATAGCAATCAGCCCCAGCATTTT. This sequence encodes CASSYPGNSNQPQHF.

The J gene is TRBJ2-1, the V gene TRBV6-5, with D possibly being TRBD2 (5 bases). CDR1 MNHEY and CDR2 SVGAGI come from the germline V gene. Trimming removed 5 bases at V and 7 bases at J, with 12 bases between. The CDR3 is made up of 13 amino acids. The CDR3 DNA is TGTGCCAGCAGTAGACCCCCGGGGAATGAGCAGTTCTTC. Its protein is CASSRPPGNEQFF.

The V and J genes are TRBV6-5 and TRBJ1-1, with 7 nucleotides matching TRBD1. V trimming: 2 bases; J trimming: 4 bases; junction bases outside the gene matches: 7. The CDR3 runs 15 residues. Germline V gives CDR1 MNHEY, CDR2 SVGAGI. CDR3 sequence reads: CASSYRFDRVTEAFF. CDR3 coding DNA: TGTGCCAGCAGTTACCGGTTCGACAGGGTCACTGAAGCTTTCTTT.

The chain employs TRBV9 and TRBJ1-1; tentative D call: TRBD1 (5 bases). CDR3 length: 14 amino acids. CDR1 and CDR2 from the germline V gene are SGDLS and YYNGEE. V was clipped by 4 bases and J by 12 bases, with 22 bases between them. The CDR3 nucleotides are TGTGCCAGCAGCCCCTCCCCAGGGCCGACCTTGACTTTCTTT. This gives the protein CASSPSPGPTLTFF.

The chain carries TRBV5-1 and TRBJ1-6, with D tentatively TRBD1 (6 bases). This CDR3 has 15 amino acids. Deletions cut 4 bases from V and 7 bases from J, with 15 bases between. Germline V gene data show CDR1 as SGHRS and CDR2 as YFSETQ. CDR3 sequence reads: CASSGQGGGNSPLHF. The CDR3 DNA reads TGCGCCAGCAGCGGGCAGGGAGGGGGAAATTCACCCCTCCACTTT.

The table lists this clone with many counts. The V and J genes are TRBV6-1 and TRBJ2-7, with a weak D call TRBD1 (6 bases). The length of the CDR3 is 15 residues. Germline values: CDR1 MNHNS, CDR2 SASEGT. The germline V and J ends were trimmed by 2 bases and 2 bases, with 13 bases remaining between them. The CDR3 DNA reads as TGTGCCAGCAGTGAAAATAGGGGGACACCCTACGAGCAGTACTTC. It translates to CASSENRGTPYEQYF.